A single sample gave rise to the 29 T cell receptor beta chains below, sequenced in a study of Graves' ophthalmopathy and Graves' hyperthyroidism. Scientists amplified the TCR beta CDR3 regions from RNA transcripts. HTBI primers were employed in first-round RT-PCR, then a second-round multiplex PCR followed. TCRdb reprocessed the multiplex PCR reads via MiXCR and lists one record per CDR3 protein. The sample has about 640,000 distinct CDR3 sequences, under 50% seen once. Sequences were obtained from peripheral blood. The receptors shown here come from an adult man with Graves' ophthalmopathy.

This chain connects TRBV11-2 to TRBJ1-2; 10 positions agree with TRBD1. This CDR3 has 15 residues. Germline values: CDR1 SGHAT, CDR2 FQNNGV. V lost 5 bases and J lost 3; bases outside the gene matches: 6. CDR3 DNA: TGTGCCAGCAGCCCGGGACAGGGGCAGGACTATGGCTACACCTTC. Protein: CASSPGQGQDYGYTF.

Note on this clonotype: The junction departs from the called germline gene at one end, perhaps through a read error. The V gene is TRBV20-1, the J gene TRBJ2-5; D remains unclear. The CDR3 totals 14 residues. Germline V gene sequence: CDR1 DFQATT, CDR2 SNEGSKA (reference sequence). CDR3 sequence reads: CSARDSIGQETQYF. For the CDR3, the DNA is TGTAGTGCTAGAGATTCGATTGGGCAAGAGACCCAGTACTTC.

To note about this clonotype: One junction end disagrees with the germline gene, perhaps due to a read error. This CDR3 reads CASSFGETRYF. The CDR3 nucleotides are TGTGCCAGCAGTTTTGGTGAGACCCGGTACTTC. The chain is built from TRBV13 and TRBJ2-5; D is ambiguous. Germline assignment: CDR1 PRHDT and CDR2 FYEKMQ (reference sequence). CDR3 length equals 11 residues.

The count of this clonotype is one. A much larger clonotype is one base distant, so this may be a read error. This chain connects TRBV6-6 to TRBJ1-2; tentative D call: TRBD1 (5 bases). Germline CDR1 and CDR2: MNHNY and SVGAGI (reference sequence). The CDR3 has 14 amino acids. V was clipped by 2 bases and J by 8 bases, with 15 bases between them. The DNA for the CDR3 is TGTGCCAGCAGTTACGGGGAGACAGTCCAAGGCTACACCTTC. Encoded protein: CASSYGETVQGYTF.

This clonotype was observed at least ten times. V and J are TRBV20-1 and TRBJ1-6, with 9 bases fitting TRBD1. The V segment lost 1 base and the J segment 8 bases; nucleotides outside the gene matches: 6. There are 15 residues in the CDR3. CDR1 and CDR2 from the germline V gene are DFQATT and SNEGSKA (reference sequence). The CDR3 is CSARVEGQGYSPLHF. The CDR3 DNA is TGCAGTGCTAGAGTTGAAGGACAGGGGTATTCACCCCTCCACTTT.

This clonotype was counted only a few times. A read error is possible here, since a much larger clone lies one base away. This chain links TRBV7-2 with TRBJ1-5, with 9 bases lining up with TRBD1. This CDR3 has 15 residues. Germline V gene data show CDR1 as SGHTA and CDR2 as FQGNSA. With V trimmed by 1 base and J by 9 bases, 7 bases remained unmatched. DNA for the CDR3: TGTGCCAGCAGCTTAGTGGGACAGGGAAGTCGGCCCCAGCATTTT. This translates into CASSLVGQGSRPQHF.

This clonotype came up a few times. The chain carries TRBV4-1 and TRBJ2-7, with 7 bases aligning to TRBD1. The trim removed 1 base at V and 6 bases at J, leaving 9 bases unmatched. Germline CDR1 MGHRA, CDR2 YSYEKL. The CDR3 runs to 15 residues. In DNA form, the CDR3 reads TGCGCCAGCAGCCAAGCAGACAGGGACGACGGCGAGCAGTACTTC. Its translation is CASSQADRDDGEQYF.

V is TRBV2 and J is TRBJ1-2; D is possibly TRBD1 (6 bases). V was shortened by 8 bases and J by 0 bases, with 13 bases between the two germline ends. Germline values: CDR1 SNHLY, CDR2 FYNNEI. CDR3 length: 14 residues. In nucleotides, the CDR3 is TGTGCCAGCGTTATGACAGGAGCTAACTATGGCTACACCTTC. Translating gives CASVMTGANYGYTF.

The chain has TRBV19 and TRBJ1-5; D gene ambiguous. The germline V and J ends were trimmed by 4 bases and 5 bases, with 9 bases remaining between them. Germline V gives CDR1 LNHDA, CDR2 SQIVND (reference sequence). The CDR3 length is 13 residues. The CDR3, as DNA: TGTGCCAGTAGTAATTTCGGGGATCAGCCCCAGCATTTT. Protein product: CASSNFGDQPQHF.

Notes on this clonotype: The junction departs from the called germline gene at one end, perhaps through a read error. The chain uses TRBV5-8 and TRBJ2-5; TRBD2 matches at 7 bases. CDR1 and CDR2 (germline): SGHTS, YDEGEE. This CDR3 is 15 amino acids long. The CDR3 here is CASSKIWGGKETQHF. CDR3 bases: TGTGCCAGCAGCAAAATCTGGGGGGGAAAAGAGACCCAGCACTTC.

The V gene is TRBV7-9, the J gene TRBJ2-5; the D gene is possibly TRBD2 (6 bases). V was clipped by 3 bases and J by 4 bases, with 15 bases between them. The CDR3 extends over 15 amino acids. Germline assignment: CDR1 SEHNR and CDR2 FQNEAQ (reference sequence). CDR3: CASSLFGGDGETQYF. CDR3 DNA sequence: TGTGCCAGCAGCTTGTTTGGAGGGGATGGAGAGACCCAGTACTTC.

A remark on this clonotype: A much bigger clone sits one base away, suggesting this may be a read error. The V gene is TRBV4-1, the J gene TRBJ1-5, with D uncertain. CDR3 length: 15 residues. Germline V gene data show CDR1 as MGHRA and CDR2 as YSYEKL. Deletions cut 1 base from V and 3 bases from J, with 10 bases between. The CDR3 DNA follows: TGCGCCAGCAGCCAAGGTACGAGGGACAATCAGCCCCAGCATTTT. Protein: CASSQGTRDNQPQHF.

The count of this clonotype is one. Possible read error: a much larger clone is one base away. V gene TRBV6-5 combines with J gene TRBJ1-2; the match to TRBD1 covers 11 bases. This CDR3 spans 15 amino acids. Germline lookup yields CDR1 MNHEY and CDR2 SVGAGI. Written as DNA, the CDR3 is TGTGCCATCAGTCCTCGGGGACAGGGGGTTTCTGGCTACACCTTC. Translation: CAISPRGQGVSGYTF.

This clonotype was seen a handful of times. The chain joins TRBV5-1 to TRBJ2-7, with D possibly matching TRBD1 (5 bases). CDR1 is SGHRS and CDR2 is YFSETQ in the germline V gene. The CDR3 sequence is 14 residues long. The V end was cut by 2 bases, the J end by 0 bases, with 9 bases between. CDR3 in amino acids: CASSLQALSYEQYF. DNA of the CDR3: TGCGCCAGCAGCTTACAGGCTCTCTCCTACGAGCAGTACTTC.

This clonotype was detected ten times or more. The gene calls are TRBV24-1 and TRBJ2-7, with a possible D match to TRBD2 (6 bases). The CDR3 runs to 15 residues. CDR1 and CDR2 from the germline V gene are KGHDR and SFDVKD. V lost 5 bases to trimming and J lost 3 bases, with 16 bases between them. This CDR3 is CATSARGSGVYEQYF. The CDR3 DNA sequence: TGTGCCACCAGTGCCCGGGGTAGCGGTGTCTACGAGCAGTACTTC.

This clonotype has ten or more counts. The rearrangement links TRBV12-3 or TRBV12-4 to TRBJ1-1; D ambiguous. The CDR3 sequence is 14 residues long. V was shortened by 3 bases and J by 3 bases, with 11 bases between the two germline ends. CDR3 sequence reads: CASSLVRGYTEAFF. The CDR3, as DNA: TGTGCCAGCAGTTTGGTCCGAGGGTACACTGAAGCTTTCTTT.

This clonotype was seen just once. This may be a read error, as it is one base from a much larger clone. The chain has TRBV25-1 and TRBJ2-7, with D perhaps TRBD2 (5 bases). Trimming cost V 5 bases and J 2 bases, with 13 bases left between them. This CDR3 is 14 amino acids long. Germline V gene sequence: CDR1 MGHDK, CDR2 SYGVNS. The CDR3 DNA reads TGTGCCAGCAGTCCGACTAACGGGGCCTACGAGCAGTACTTC. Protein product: CASSPTNGAYEQYF.

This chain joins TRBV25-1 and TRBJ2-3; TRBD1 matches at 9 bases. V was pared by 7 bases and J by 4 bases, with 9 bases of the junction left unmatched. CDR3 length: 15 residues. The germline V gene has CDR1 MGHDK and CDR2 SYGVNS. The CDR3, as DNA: TGTGCCAGCACCAGGACAGGGGTGGCTGCAGATACGCAGTATTTT. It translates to CASTRTGVAADTQYF.

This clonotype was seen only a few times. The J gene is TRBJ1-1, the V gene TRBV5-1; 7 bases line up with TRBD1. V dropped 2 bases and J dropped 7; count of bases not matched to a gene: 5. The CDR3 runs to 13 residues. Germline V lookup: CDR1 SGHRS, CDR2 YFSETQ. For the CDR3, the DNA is TGCGCCAGCAGCTTCGGGACAGTAGATGAAGCTTTCTTT. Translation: CASSFGTVDEAFF.

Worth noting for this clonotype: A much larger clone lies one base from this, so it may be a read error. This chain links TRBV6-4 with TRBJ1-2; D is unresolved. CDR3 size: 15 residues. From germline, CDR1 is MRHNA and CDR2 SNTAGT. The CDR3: CASSESAAPNYGCTF. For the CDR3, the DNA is TGTGCCAGCAGTGAGTCGGCAGCGCCTAACTATGGCTGCACCTTC.

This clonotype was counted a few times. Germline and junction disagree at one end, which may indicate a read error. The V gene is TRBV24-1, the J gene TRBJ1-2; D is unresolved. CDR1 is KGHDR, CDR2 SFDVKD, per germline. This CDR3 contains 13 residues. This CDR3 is CASSFGRYYGYTF. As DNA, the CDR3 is TGTGCCAGCAGTTTCGGTCGGTATTATGGCTACACCTTC.

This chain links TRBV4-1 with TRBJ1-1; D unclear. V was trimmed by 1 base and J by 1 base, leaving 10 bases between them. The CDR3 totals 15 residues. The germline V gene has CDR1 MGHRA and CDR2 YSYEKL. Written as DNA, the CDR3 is TGCGCCAGCAGCCAAGGGTCGTCGGGGAACACTGAAGCTTTCTTT. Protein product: CASSQGSSGNTEAFF.

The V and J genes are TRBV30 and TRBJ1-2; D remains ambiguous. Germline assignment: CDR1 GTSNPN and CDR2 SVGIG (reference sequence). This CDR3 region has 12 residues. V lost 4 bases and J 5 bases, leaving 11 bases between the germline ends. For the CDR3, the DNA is TGTGCCTGGATCCAGCAGGTTTATGGCTACACCTTC. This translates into CAWIQQVYGYTF. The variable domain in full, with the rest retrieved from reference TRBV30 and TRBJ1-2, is SQTIHQWPATLVQPVGSPLSLECTVEGTSNPNLYWYRQAAGRGLQLLFYSVGIGQISSEVPQNLSASRPQDRQFILSSKKLLLSDSGFYLCAWIQQVYGYTFGSGTRLTVV.

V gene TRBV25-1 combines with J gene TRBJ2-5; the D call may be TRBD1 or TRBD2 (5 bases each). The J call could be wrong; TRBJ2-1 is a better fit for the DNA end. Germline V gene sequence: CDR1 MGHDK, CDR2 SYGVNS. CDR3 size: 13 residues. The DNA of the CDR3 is TGTGCCAGCAGGAGGGGCTCCTACAATGAGCAGTTCTTC. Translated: CASRRGSYNEQFF.

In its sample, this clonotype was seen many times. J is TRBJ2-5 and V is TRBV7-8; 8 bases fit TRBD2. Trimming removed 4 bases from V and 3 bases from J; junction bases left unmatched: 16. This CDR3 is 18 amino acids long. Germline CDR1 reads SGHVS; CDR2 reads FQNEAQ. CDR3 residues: CASSSSAASGWPKETQYF. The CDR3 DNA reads TGTGCCAGCAGCTCCAGCGCAGCTAGCGGGTGGCCCAAAGAGACCCAGTACTTC.

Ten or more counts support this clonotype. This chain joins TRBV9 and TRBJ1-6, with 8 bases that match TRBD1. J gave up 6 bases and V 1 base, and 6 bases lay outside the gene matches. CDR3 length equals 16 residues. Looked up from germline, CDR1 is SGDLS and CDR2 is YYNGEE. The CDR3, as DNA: TGTGCCAGCAGCGTAACGGGCACAGGGGGTAATTCACCCCTCCACTTT. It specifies CASSVTGTGGNSPLHF. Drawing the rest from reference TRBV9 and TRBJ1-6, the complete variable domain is DSGVTQTPKHLITATGQRVTLRCSPRSGDLSVYWYQQSLDQGLQFLIQYYNGEERAKGNILERFSAQQFPDLHSELNLSSLELGDSALYFCASSVTGTGGNSPLHFGNGTRLTVT.

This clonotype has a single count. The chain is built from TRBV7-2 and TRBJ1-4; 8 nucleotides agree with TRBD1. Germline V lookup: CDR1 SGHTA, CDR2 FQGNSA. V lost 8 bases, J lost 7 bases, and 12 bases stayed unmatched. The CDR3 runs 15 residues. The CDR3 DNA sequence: TGTGCCAGCGCACAGGGGGGCACCGGGGGTGAAAAACTGTTTTTT. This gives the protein CASAQGGTGGEKLFF.

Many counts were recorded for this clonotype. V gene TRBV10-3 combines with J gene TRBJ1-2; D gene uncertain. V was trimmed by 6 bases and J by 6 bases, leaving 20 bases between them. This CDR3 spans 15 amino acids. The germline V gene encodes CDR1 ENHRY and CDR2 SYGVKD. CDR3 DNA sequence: TGTGCCATCAGCCCCCTCCCCCAGCAGGTGGATGGCTACACCTTC. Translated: CAISPLPQQVDGYTF.

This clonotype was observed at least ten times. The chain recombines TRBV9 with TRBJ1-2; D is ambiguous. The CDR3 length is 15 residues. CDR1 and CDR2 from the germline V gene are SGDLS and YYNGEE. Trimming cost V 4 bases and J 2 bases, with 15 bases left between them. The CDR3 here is CASSLRGHLNYGYTF. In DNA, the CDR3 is TGTGCCAGCAGCCTGAGAGGGCACTTGAACTATGGCTACACCTTC.